This T cell receptor beta chain was sequenced during a study of glioma-infiltrating T cells after dendritic cell vaccination. As to time point: after dendritic cell vaccination, including at tumor progression/relapse. This table comes from immunoSEQ multiplex PCR, and its TCRdb copy is limited to in-frame clones, with some not included. Among under 130,000 clones listed, 90% were seen once. The V end lost 1 base, the J end lost 2 bases, and 15 bases lay between the germline ends. Germline V gives CDR1 LNHDA, CDR2 SQIVND (reference sequence). This CDR3 has 17 amino acids. Sequenced material: blood, taken after dendritic cell vaccination. This chain connects TRBV19 to TRBJ1-5; D uncertain. This clonotype was obtained from a human donor with glioblastoma. Here the CDR3 DNA reads TGTGCCAGTAGTATAGTTAGAGGGTTGAAGGGCAATCAGCCCCAGCATTTT. It specifies CASSIVRGLKGNQPQHF.